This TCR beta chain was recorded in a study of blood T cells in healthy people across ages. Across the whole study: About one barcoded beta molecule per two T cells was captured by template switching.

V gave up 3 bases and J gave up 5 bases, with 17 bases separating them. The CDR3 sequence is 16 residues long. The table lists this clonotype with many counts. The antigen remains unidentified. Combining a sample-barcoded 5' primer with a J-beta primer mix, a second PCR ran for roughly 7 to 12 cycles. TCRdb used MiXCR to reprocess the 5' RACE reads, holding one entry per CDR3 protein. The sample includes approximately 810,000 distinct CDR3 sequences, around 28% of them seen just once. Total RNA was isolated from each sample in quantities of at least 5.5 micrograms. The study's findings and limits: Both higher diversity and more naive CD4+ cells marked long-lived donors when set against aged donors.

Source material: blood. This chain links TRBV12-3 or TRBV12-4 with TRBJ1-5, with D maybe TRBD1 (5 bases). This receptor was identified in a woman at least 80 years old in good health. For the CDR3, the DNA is TGTGCCAGCAGTTTCGAGGCCCCAGGGTTGCATCAGCCCCAGCATTTT. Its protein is CASSFEAPGLHQPQHF.